The 20 T cell receptor beta chains below were found in one sample sequenced in a study of shared clonotypes between healthy human individuals. The method was immunoSEQ multiplex PCR; TCRdb's version includes in-frame clones alone and lacks a portion of them. The table includes millions of clones, around 95% detected once. Sequenced sample: naive CD4+ T cells sorted from blood. Subset here: CD45RA+ positively selected. The receptors stem from a man younger than 35 in good health.

The V and J genes are TRBV6-6 and TRBJ1-5; D unclear. Germline CDR1 and CDR2: MNHNY and SVGAGI (reference sequence). The V end lost 0 bases, the J end lost 6 bases, and 12 bases lay between the germline ends. The CDR3 consists of 15 residues. CDR3 DNA sequence: TGTGCCAGCAGTTACTCGAAGGACCCCCGTCAGCCCCAGCATTTT. This encodes CASSYSKDPRQPQHF.

This clone was found once. The chain employs TRBV6-5 and TRBJ1-4; D is uncertain. V lost 3 bases to trimming and J lost 0 bases, with 11 bases between them. This CDR3 has 16 residues. Looked up from germline, CDR1 is MNHEY and CDR2 is SVGAGI. This chain's CDR3 is CASSYHRPATNEKLFF. As DNA, the CDR3 is TGTGCCAGCAGTTATCATCGCCCGGCAACTAATGAAAAACTGTTTTTT.

The chain has TRBV6-5 and TRBJ1-2, with 7 nucleotides matching TRBD1. This CDR3 region has 16 residues. Germline values: CDR1 MNHEY, CDR2 SVGAGI. V lost 0 bases to trimming and J lost 7 bases; unmatched junction nucleotides: 11. The DNA of the CDR3 is TGTGCCAGCAGTTACTCCTTCTGGCAGGGGGGAGGTGGCTACACCTTC. This sequence encodes CASSYSFWQGGGGYTF.

V and J are TRBV6-1 and TRBJ1-2; D is undetermined. The CDR3 sequence is 14 residues long. The ends were cut back, 1 base at V and 4 bases at J, with 10 bases in the middle. Looked up from germline, CDR1 is MNHNS and CDR2 is SASEGT. In DNA form, the CDR3 reads TGTGCCAGCAGTGAAGGAACTCGCACCTATGGCTACACCTTC. This gives the protein CASSEGTRTYGYTF.

The V and J genes are TRBV7-8 and TRBJ2-7; no clear D. Germline V gene lookup returns CDR1 SGHVS and CDR2 FQNEAQ. V gave up 2 bases and J gave up 7 bases, with 15 bases separating them. The CDR3 has 14 amino acids. In nucleotides, the CDR3 is TGTGCCAGCAGCTTACAGATGGCGTTTGAGGAGCAGTACTTC. Protein sequence: CASSLQMAFEEQYF.

The chain is built from TRBV7-2 and TRBJ1-4; 11 nucleotides align to TRBD1. The CDR3 consists of 14 residues. The V gene's germline CDR1 is SGHTA and CDR2 FQGNSA. The V segment lost 6 bases and the J segment 7 bases; nucleotides outside the gene matches: 4. CDR3 DNA: TGTGCCAGCAGTTGGACAGGGGGCGTTGAAAAACTGTTTTTT. This encodes CASSWTGGVEKLFF.

The rearrangement links TRBV6-6 to TRBJ2-7; 8 bases align to TRBD1. V lost 10 bases, J lost 4 bases, and 15 bases stayed unmatched. Germline V gene lookup returns CDR1 MNHNY and CDR2 SVGAGI (reference sequence). The CDR3 loop spans 15 amino acids. This CDR3 reads CATHGVGQGAYEQYF. The DNA of the CDR3 is TGTGCCACCCATGGTGTAGGCCAGGGGGCTTACGAGCAGTACTTC.

Note on this clone: A clone one base away is much larger, so this may be a read error. The chain combines TRBV10-1 with TRBJ2-2; D gene uncertain. Per the germline V gene, CDR1 is WNHNN and CDR2 is SYGVQD (reference sequence). Trimming left V 1 base short and J 1 base short, with 1 base between. The CDR3 spans 13 residues. In DNA, the CDR3 is TGCGCCAGCAGTGAGTGGAACACCGGGGAGCTGTTTTTT. Its translation is CASSEWNTGELFF.

This chain connects TRBV5-1 to TRBJ2-5; tentative D call: TRBD1 (6 bases). The CDR3 contains 15 residues. The germline gives CDR1 SGHRS, CDR2 YFSETQ. The V end was cut by 4 bases, the J end by 2 bases, with 15 bases between. CDR3 in DNA: TGCGCCAGCAGCCTAGGATACCAGGGGCAAGAGACCCAGTACTTC. This codes for CASSLGYQGQETQYF.

The chain links TRBV10-1 to TRBJ1-5; no definite D call. This CDR3 comprises 16 residues. Trimming left V 4 bases short and J 2 bases short, with 15 bases between. The germline V gene has CDR1 WNHNN and CDR2 SYGVQD (reference sequence). In DNA, the CDR3 is TGCGCCAGCAGTGGTCCCGGGGATTCGGGCAATCAGCCCCAGCATTTT. Translation gives CASSGPGDSGNQPQHF.

V gene TRBV7-9 combines with J gene TRBJ1-2; no clear D. V shed 4 bases and J shed 7 bases, with 13 bases lying between them. CDR1 and CDR2 (germline): SEHNR, FQNEAQ (reference sequence). The CDR3 totals 13 residues. The CDR3 is CASSSGPRLGYTF. The CDR3, as DNA: TGTGCCAGCAGCTCCGGCCCACGACTTGGCTACACCTTC. The complete variable domain, with remaining parts taken from reference TRBV7-9 and TRBJ1-2, reads DTGVSQNPRHKITKRGQNVTFRCDPISEHNRLYWYRQTLGQGPEFLTYFQNEAQLEKSRLLSDRFSAERPKGSFSTLEIQRTEQGDSAMYLCASSSGPRLGYTFGSGTRLTVV.

The gene calls are TRBV11-2 and TRBJ2-5, with no clear D. V shed 7 bases and J shed 2 bases, with 11 bases lying between them. The CDR3 has 13 amino acids. Germline V gene lookup returns CDR1 SGHAT and CDR2 FQNNGV. CDR3 loop: CASTPEWQETQYF. CDR3 nucleotides: TGTGCCAGCACCCCTGAGTGGCAAGAGACCCAGTACTTC.

The J gene is TRBJ1-5, the V gene TRBV7-2; D may be TRBD1 (6 bases). Germline V gives CDR1 SGHTA, CDR2 FQGNSA. The V end was cut by 5 bases, the J end by 9 bases, with 17 bases between. There are 14 residues in the CDR3. CDR3: CASSPATGRWPQHF. In DNA form, the CDR3 reads TGTGCCAGCAGCCCCGCGACAGGACGTTGGCCCCAGCATTTT.

The CDR3 sequence: CASRQGSGGYTF. The DNA of the CDR3 is TGTGCCAGTAGACAGGGGAGTGGTGGCTACACCTTC. The chain recombines TRBV19 with TRBJ1-2; 7 bases map to TRBD1. V lost 6 bases, J lost 7 bases, and 5 bases stayed unmatched. CDR1 and CDR2 from the germline V gene are LNHDA and SQIVND (reference sequence). The CDR3 length is 12 residues.

This clone was seen only once. J is TRBJ2-1 and V is TRBV2; D gene uncertain. V was clipped by 3 bases and J by 5 bases, with 14 bases between them. Germline assignment: CDR1 SNHLY and CDR2 FYNNEI. This CDR3 is 15 amino acids long. CDR3 residues: CASSDPGHSNNEQFF. Written as DNA, the CDR3 is TGTGCCAGCAGTGATCCCGGTCATTCTAACAATGAGCAGTTCTTC.

The chain carries TRBV15 and TRBJ2-7, with D uncertain. Germline V gene sequence: CDR1 LNHNV, CDR2 YYDKDF (reference sequence). V lost 1 base and J 3 bases, leaving 4 bases between the germline ends. The CDR3 has 12 residues. The CDR3 region has the DNA TGTGCCACCAGCAGAGGAAGCTACGAGCAGTACTTC. Its protein is CATSRGSYEQYF.

The rearrangement joins TRBV10-3 to TRBJ2-3; 7 bases align to TRBD2. V was pared by 2 bases and J by 2 bases, with 7 bases of the junction left unmatched. The CDR3 sequence is 16 residues long. CDR1 is ENHRY and CDR2 is SYGVKD in the germline V gene. The CDR3 spells CAISEGGRIYTDTQYF. The CDR3 bases are TGTGCCATCAGTGAGGGCGGGAGAATTTACACAGATACGCAGTATTTT.

This chain links TRBV2 with TRBJ2-7; the match to TRBD2 covers 7 bases. This CDR3 region has 17 residues. The germline CDR1 and CDR2 sequences are SNHLY and FYNNEI. Trimming at V came to 3 bases and at J to 1 base, leaving 12 bases not matched to a gene. This CDR3 is CASSDPFSGGSSYEQYF. CDR3 nucleotide sequence: TGTGCCAGCAGTGACCCCTTTTCCGGCGGGAGTTCCTACGAGCAGTACTTC.

This clone has only one observation. The sample carries other DNA sequences with the same CDR3. This chain uses TRBV27 with TRBJ2-2; weak D call: TRBD1 (5 bases). CDR3 size: 13 residues. Per germline, CDR1 MNHEY and CDR2 SMNVEV (reference sequence). V lost 3 bases to trimming and J lost 6 bases, with 8 bases between them. CDR3 coding DNA: TGTGCCAGCAGTTTGTCAGGGCCCGGGGAGCTGTTTTTT. As protein: CASSLSGPGELFF.

The chain couples TRBV28 to TRBJ2-7, with TRBD2 identical over 10 bases. The V gene's germline CDR1 is MDHEN and CDR2 SYDVKM. The CDR3 covers 15 residues. V shed 5 bases and J 2 bases; nucleotides not matched to a gene: 6. The DNA of the CDR3 is TGTGCCAGCAGTACCAGACTAGCGGGCACCTACGAGCAGTACTTC. As protein: CASSTRLAGTYEQYF.